The 6 T cell receptor beta chains below come from one sample, sequenced in a study of blood T cells in healthy people across ages. Then a second PCR, running roughly 7 to 11 cycles, was carried out with a sample-barcoded 5' primer and a J-beta primer mix. TCRdb processed the 5' RACE reads anew with MiXCR; each CDR3 protein has one entry. The table has about 540,000 distinct CDR3 sequences, nearly 25% seen once; the top ten hold under 9%. These data also featured in a second study, about T cells of mothers and their children.

Sequencing was performed on blood. The receptor set was obtained from a boy aged 5-17 years in good health.

The chain carries TRBV28 and TRBJ1-1, with D unresolved. The germline CDR1 and CDR2 sequences are MDHEN and SYDVKM. The CDR3 runs to 16 residues. V dropped 5 bases and J dropped 0 bases, with 16 bases sitting between them. In DNA form, the CDR3 reads TGTGCCAGCAGTCCCCTTGACGAGCGGGTGAACACTGAAGCTTTCTTT. Its translation is CASSPLDERVNTEAFF.

The chain carries TRBV10-3 and TRBJ2-7; TRBD2 matches at 14 bases. This CDR3 contains 17 residues. V shed 0 bases and J 6 bases; nucleotides not matched to a gene: 7. Per the germline V gene, CDR1 is ENHRY and CDR2 is SYGVKD. The CDR3 DNA reads TGTGCCATCAGTGAGTCGACATACGGGACTAGCGGGAGCGAGCAGTACTTC. This sequence encodes CAISESTYGTSGSEQYF.

This clonotype turned up a few times. The rearrangement uses TRBV20-1 and TRBJ2-1; TRBD2 matches at 8 bases. This CDR3 contains 16 residues. V shed 6 bases, J shed 2 bases, and the junction held 12 bases outside the gene matches. The germline V gene has CDR1 DFQATT and CDR2 SNEGSKA (reference sequence). CDR3 sequence (DNA): TGCAGTGCCCCCCTGAGCCGACTAGCGCCCTACAATGAGCAGTTCTTC. Its translation: CSAPLSRLAPYNEQFF.

This chain uses TRBV20-1 with TRBJ2-3; 7 bases line up with TRBD2. Germline assignment: CDR1 DFQATT and CDR2 SNEGSKA (reference sequence). V lost 6 bases to trimming and J lost 6 bases; unmatched junction nucleotides: 9. CDR3 length: 13 residues. CDR3 coding DNA: TGCAGTGCAAAGACTAGCAACGTCGATACGCAGTATTTT. The encoded protein is CSAKTSNVDTQYF.

The V call is TRBV5-1, the J call TRBJ2-1, with 8 nucleotides matching TRBD2. After removal of 2 bases from V and 4 bases from J, the junction contained 11 bases not matched to a gene. The CDR3 extends over 17 amino acids. In germline, CDR1 is SGHRS, CDR2 YFSETQ. DNA of the CDR3: TGCGCCAGCAGCTTTACGGGAGGGCCCGAAACTTACAATGAGCAGTTCTTC. As protein: CASSFTGGPETYNEQFF. The complete variable domain, with remaining parts taken from reference TRBV5-1 and TRBJ2-1, reads KAGVTQTPRYLIKTRGQQVTLSCSPISGHRSVSWYQQTPGQGLQFLFEYFSETQRNKGNFPGRFSGRQFSNSRSEMNVSTLELGDSALYLCASSFTGGPETYNEQFFGPGTRLTVL.

This chain joins TRBV6-2 or TRBV6-3 and TRBJ2-5; D is ambiguous. Looked up from germline, CDR1 is MNHEY and CDR2 is SVGEGT. This CDR3 has 15 amino acids. The V and J ends lost 2 bases and 2 bases respectively, with 12 bases between them. The CDR3 DNA reads as TGTGCCAGCAGTTACCCTCTTGACTTGCAAGAGACCCAGTACTTC. This encodes CASSYPLDLQETQYF.